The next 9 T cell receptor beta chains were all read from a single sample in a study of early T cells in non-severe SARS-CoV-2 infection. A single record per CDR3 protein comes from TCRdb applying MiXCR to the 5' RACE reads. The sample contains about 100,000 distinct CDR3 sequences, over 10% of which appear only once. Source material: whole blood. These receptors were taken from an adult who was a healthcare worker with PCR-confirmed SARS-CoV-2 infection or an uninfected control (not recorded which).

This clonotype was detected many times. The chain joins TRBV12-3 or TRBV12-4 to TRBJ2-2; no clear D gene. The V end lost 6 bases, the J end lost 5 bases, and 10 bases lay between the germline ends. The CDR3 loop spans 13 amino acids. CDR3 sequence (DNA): TGTGCCAGCAGAGCCCGCCGAACCGGGGAGCTGTTTTTT. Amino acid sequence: CASRARRTGELFF.

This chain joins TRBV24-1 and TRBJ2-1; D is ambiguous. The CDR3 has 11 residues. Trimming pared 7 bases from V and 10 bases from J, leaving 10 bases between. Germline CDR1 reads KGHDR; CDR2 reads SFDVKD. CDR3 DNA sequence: TGTGCCACCAGCCTGGGTGTGGAGCAGTTCTTC. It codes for CATSLGVEQFF.

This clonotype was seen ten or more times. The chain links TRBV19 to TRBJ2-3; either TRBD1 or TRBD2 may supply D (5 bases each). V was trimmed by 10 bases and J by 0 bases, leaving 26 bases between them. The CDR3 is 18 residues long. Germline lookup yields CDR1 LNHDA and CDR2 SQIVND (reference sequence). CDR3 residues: CAIPCPPGRPPSTDTQYF. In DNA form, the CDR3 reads TGTGCCATCCCCTGCCCCCCGGGGCGCCCGCCTAGCACAGATACGCAGTATTTT. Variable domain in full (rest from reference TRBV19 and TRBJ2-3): DGGITQSPKYLFRKEGQNVTLSCEQNLNHDAMYWYRQDPGQGLRLIYYSQIVNDFQKGDIAEGYSVSREKKESFPLTVTSAQKNPTAFYLCAIPCPPGRPPSTDTQYFGPGTRLTVL.

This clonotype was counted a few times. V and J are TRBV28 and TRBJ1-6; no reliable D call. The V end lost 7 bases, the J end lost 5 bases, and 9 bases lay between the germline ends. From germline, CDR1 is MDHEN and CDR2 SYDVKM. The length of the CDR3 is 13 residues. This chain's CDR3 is CASTTRDNSPLHF. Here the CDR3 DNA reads TGTGCCAGCACGACCCGGGATAATTCACCCCTCCACTTT.

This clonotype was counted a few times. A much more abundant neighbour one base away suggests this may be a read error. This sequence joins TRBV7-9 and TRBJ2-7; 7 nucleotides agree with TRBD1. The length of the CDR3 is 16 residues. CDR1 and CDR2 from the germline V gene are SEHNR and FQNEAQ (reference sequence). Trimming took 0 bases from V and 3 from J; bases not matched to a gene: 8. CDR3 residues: CASSLARTGVDYEQYF. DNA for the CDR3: TGTGCCAGCAGCTTAGCGAGGACAGGCGTGGACTACGAGCAGTACTTC.

The CDR3 sequence is CASSRGQGPYDEQYF. CDR3 sequence (DNA): TGTGCCAGCAGCCGTGGACAGGGCCCCTACGACGAGCAGTACTTC. This chain joins TRBV11-1 and TRBJ2-7, with 8 bases matching TRBD1. Germline trimming cut 5 bases from V and 5 bases from J; bases unmatched to any gene: 11. The CDR3 has 15 residues. Per germline, CDR1 SGHAT and CDR2 FQDESV (reference sequence).

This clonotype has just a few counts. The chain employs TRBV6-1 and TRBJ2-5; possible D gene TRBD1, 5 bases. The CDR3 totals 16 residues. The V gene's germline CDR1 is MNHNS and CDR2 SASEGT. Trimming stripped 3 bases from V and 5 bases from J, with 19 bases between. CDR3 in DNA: TGTGCCAGCAGTGATCATCCAGGGCGGTTCGGGGAGACCCAGTACTTC. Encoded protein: CASSDHPGRFGETQYF.

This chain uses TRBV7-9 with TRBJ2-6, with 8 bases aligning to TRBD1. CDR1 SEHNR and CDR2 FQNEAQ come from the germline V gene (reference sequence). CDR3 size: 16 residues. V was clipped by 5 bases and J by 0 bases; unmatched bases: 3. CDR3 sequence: CASSPTGGSGANVLTF. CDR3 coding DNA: TGTGCCAGCAGCCCTACAGGGGGCTCTGGGGCCAACGTCCTGACTTTC.

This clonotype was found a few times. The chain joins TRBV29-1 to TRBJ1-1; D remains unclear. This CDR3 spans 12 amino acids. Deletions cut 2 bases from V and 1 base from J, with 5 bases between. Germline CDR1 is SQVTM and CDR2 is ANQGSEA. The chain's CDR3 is CSVEQANTEAFF. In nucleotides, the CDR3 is TGCAGCGTTGAACAGGCGAACACTGAAGCTTTCTTT.